The present TCR beta chain was sequenced within a study of OX40 agonist ivuxolimab in advanced cancers. Regarding the complete study: Ivuxolimab was a fully human IgG2 agonistic monoclonal antibody targeting the costimulatory receptor OX40 (CD134). In the dose-escalation cohort, 82.7% of patients were male, and the mean age was about 55 years, with a range of about 23 to 80. Intravenous ivuxolimab was administered to patients every 2 weeks at six dose levels: 0.01, 0.1, 0.3, 1.5, 3 and 10 mg/kg. Of the roughly 52 dose-escalation patients, hepatocellular carcinoma was present in approximately 20, melanoma in approximately 15, renal cell carcinoma in 9 and head and neck cancer in 9. Peripheral TCRbeta sequencing was intended to test whether TCR sequence diversity was altered and clonal T-cell expansion was caused by ivuxolimab. Patients were allowed to have had prior anti-PD-1, anti-PD-L1 or anti-CTLA-4 therapy, and more than 35% of the dose-escalation patients had been treated with checkpoint inhibitors. The monotherapy dose-escalation portion (N of about 50 patients) of the phase I ivuxolimab trial is reported in the paper. Partial responses occurred in three dose-escalation patients: two with cutaneous melanoma and one with hepatocellular carcinoma. Broader findings and caveats from the paper: In the 0.1-3.0 mg/kg groups, partial responders were among the patients with the lowest normalized peripheral clonal expansion, particularly in CD8+ T cells. Low levels of normalized T-cell clonal expansion were also shown by some nonresponding patients. Which antigens the clonally expanded peripheral T cells were specific for was not determined. At doses of 0.1 to 3.0 mg/kg, clonal expansion of both CD4+ and CD8+ blood T cells was observed from baseline to week 6. After ivuxolimab, more expanded clones were found on average in CD8+ T cells than in CD4+ T cells.

The CDR3 sequence holds 18 residues, the cysteine and phenylalanine included. The sequence is cut down to CDR3 DNA, 54 bases in frame from base 1. Compared with germline, V lacks 1 base and J lacks 0 bases; bases without a gene match: 5. The germline V gene supplies CDR1 MGHRA and CDR2 YSYEKL. The trial excluded patients who had a history of autoimmune disease or were on systemic immunosuppression. Peripheral blood for TCR sequencing was drawn from every dose cohort at baseline, at cycle 4 day 1 and at cycle 7 day 1. Samples came from an open-label, multicenter, first-in-human phase I dose-escalation trial of ivuxolimab. The trial enrolled adults with locally advanced or metastatic head and neck squamous cell, hepatocellular, melanoma or renal cell carcinoma. Before TCR sequencing, CD4+ T cells and CD8+ T cells were sorted from peripheral blood as separate populations. Genomic DNA was isolated from the sorted cells so that the TCRbeta CDR3 region could be sequenced. TCRbeta CDR3 regions were sequenced using the immunoSEQ Assay. Held by TCRdb, this immuneACCESS table contains in-frame sequences only and omits some clones. Under half of the omission traces to an unresolved V gene where checked; the cause of the rest is unknown. The sample table holds around 48,000 clones, of which more than 80% were seen once. Roughly 1.2% of the sample comes from the top ten.

Turning to this clone: Its binding antigen is unknown. No much larger clone exists at a distance of one base, and base qualities are not known.

The rearrangement joined TRBV4-1 to TRBJ2-6, and 8 junction bases match TRBD2. This sequence was found in an adult with an advanced solid tumor such as melanoma, head and neck, liver or kidney cancer. The material sequenced was CD4+ or CD8+ T cells sorted from blood, taken in a trial of the OX40 agonist ivuxolimab. CDR3 loop: CASSQAGTRGSGANVLTF. The DNA sequence follows: TGCGCCAGCAGCCAAGCCGGGACTAGAGGCTCTGGGGCCAACGTCCTGACTTTC.